This T cell receptor beta chain derives from a study of cytomegalovirus exposure and HLA in healthy donors. Study-level findings and limits: For most TCR sequences rarity was the rule, although some public TCRs occurred in many donors.

Germline lookup yields CDR1 SGHDT and CDR2 YYEEEE. The CDR3 is 14 residues long. On this clone itself: What it binds is not known.

It was with 60 Vbeta and 13 Jbeta primers that the PCR ran. The table came from immunoSEQ multiplex PCR; TCRdb's copy has only in-frame clones and leaves some out. The sample consists of a few hundred thousand clones, roughly 75% of them appearing once. Material for sequencing was PBMCs. This sequence joins TRBV5-6 and TRBJ2-5; TRBD2 is a possible D gene (6 bases). The closer fit of TRBJ2-7 to the DNA end suggests the J call may be wrong. The sequence came from a woman in her 30s in good health and CMV-seronegative. CDR3 in DNA: TGTGCCAGCAGCCGCGGGGCAGGTTCCTACGAGCAGTACTTC. The encoded protein is CASSRGAGSYEQYF.